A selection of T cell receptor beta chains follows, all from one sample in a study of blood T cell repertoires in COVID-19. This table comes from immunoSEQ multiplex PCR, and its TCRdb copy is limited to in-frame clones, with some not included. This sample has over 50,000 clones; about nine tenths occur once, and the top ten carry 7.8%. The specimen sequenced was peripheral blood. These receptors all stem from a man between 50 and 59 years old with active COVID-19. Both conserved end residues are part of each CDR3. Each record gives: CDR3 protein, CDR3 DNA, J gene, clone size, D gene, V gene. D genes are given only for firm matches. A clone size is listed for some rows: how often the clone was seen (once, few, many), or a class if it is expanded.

CDR3: CASSLVGVQPQHF
DNA: TGTGCCAGCAGCTTAGTAGGGGTTCAGCCCCAGCATTTT
J: TRBJ1-5
size: few
D: -
V: TRBV7-2

CDR3: CASSHGDSTTNEKLFF
DNA: TGCGCCAGCAGCCATGGGGACAGCACAACTAATGAAAAACTGTTTTTT
J: TRBJ1-4
size: -
D: TRBD1
V: TRBV4-1

CDR3: CASSSRGWDTQYF
DNA: TGTGCCAGCAGCTCAAGGGGGTGGGATACGCAGTATTTT
J: TRBJ2-3
size: -
D: -
V: TRBV5-8

CDR3: CASSPSQGKNEKLFF
DNA: TGTGCCAGCTCACCATCTCAGGGGAAGAATGAAAAACTGTTTTTT
J: TRBJ1-4
size: -
D: -
V: TRBV18

CDR3: CASSQVRAGGEQFF
DNA: TGTGCCAGCAGCCAAGTTAGGGCGGGAGGAGAGCAGTTCTTC
J: TRBJ2-1
size: -
D: TRBD2
V: TRBV14

CDR3: CASSLEGGRTGELFF
DNA: TGCGCCAGCAGCTTGGAAGGGGGCAGGACCGGGGAGCTGTTTTTT
J: TRBJ2-2
size: -
D: TRBD1
V: TRBV5-1

CDR3: CSVRNLQGYNEQFF
DNA: TGCAGCGTTCGCAACCTACAGGGGTACAATGAGCAGTTCTTC
J: TRBJ2-1
size: -
D: TRBD1
V: TRBV29-1

CDR3: CASSVTGQGGEKLFF
DNA: TGTGCCAGCAGTGTGACAGGGCAGGGTGGAGAAAAACTGTTTTTT
J: TRBJ1-4
size: -
D: TRBD1
V: TRBV25-1

CDR3: CASSPGQWNTGELFF
DNA: TGTGCCAGTAGCCCGGGACAGTGGAACACCGGGGAGCTGTTTTTT
J: TRBJ2-2
size: -
D: TRBD1
V: TRBV19

CDR3: CASSPNRQGHGYTF
DNA: TGTGCCAGCTCACCAAATAGACAGGGCCATGGCTACACCTTC
J: TRBJ1-2
size: -
D: TRBD1
V: TRBV18

CDR3: CASSSQGSGGAYEQYF
DNA: TGTGCCAGCAGCTCGCAGGGTAGCGGGGGGGCTTACGAGCAGTACTTC
J: TRBJ2-7
size: -
D: TRBD2
V: TRBV9

CDR3: CASSWGLAERDVDTQYF
DNA: TGTGCCAGCAGCTGGGGACTAGCGGAGAGGGATGTAGATACGCAGTATTTT
J: TRBJ2-3
size: -
D: TRBD2
V: TRBV25-1

CDR3: CAWTRGGYEQYF
DNA: TGTGCCTGGACTCGGGGGGGCTACGAGCAGTACTTC
J: TRBJ2-7
size: -
D: TRBD2
V: TRBV30

CDR3: CSASPPSGGAGTDTQYF
DNA: TGCAGTGCTAGTCCTCCTAGCGGGGGGGCAGGCACAGATACGCAGTATTTT
J: TRBJ2-3
size: -
D: TRBD2
V: TRBV20-1

CDR3: CASSLSRFKYNEQFF
DNA: TGTGCCAGCAGTTTATCACGGTTCAAGTACAATGAGCAGTTCTTC
J: TRBJ2-1
size: -
D: -
V: TRBV27

CDR3: CASSKSSGRAGNIQYF
DNA: TGTGCCAGTAGTAAGAGTAGCGGGAGGGCCGGAAACATTCAGTACTTC
J: TRBJ2-4
size: once
D: TRBD2
V: TRBV19